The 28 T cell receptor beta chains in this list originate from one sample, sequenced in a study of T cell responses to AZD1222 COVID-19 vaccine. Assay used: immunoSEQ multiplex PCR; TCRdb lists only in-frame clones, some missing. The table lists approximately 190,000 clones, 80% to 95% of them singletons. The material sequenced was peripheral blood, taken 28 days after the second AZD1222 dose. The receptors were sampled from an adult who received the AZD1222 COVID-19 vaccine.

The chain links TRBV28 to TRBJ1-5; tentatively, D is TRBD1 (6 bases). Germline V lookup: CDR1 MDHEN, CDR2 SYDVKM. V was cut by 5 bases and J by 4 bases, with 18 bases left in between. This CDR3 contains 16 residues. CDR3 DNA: TGTGCCAGCAGTGCGGCGGGGGCCCCAAGAAATCAGCCCCAGCATTTT. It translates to CASSAAGAPRNQPQHF.

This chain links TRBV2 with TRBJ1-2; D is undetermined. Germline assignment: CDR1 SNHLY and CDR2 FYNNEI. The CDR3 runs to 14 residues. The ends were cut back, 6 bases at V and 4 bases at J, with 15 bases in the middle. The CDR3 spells CASRPVFLSYGYTF. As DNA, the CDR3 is TGTGCCAGCAGACCGGTGTTCCTCAGCTATGGCTACACCTTC.

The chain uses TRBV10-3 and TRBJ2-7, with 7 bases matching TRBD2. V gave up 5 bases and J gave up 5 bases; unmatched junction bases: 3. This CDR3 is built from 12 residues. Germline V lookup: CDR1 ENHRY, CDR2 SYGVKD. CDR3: CAISPRGDEQYF. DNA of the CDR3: TGTGCCATCAGTCCCCGGGGGGACGAGCAGTACTTC.

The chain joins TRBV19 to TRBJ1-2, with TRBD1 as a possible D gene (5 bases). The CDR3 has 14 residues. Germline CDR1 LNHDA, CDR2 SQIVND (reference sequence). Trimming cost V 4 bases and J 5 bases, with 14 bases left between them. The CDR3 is CASSTGAEWYGYTF. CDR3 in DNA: TGTGCCAGTAGTACCGGGGCGGAGTGGTATGGCTACACCTTC.

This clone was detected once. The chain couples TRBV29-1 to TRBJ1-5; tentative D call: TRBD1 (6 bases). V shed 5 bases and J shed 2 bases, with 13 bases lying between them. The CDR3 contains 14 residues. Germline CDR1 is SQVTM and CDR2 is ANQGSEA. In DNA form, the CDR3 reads TGCAGCGTTAGGGGGGGGTTGGGCAATCAGCCCCAGCATTTT. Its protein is CSVRGGLGNQPQHF.

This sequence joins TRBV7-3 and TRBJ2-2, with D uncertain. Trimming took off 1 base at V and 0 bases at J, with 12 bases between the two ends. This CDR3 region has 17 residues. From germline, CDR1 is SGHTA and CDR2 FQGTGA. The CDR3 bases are TGTGCCAGCAGCTTAAAGGTCGGCAATACGAACACCGGGGAGCTGTTTTTT. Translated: CASSLKVGNTNTGELFF.

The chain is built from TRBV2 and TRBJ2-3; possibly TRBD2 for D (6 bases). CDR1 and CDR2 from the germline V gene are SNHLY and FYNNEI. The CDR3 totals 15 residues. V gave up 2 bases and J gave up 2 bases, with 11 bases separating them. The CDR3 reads CASSEPGELTDTQYF. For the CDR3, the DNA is TGTGCCAGCAGTGAACCGGGGGAGCTCACAGATACGCAGTATTTT.

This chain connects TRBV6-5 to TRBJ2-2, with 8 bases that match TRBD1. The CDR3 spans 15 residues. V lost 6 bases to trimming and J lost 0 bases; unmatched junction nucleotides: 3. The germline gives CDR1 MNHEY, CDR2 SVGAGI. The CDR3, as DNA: TGTGCCAGCAGGCAACAGGGGGCGAACACCGGGGAGCTGTTTTTT. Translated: CASRQQGANTGELFF.

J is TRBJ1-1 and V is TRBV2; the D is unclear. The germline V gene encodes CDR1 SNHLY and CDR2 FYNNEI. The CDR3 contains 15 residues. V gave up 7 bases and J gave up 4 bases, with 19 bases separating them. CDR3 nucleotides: TGTGCCAGCATCCAGTCGGGCTTTGTTATCACTGAAGCTTTCTTT. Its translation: CASIQSGFVITEAFF.

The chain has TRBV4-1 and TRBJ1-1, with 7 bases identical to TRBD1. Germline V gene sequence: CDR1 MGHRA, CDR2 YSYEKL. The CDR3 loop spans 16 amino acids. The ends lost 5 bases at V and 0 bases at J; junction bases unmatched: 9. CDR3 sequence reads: CASSYGTAQLNTEAFF. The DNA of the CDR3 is TGCGCCAGCAGCTATGGGACAGCTCAGTTGAACACTGAAGCTTTCTTT.

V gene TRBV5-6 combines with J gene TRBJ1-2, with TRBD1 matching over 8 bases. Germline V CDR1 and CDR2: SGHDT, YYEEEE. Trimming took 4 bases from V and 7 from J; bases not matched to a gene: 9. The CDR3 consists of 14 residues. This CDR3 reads CASSMGQVARGYTF. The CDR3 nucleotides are TGTGCCAGCAGCATGGGACAGGTGGCCCGTGGCTACACCTTC.

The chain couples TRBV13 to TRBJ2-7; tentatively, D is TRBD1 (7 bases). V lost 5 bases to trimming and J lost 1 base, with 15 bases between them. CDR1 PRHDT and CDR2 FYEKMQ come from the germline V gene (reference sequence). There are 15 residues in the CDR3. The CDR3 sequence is CASSAAGGRSYEQYF. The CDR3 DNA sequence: TGTGCCAGCAGCGCAGCAGGGGGGAGGTCCTACGAGCAGTACTTC.

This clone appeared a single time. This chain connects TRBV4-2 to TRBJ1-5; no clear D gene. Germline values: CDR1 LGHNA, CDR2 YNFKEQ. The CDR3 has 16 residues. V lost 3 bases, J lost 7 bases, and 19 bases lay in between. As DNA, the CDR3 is TGTGCCAGCAGCCAGGTGACAAATACCCCCATACAGCCCCAGCATTTT. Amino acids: CASSQVTNTPIQPQHF.

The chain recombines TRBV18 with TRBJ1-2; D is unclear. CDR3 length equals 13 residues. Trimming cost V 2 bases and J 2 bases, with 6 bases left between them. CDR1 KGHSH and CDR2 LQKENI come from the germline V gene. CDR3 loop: CASSPSDNYGYTF. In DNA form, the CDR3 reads TGTGCCAGCTCACCATCAGACAACTATGGCTACACCTTC.

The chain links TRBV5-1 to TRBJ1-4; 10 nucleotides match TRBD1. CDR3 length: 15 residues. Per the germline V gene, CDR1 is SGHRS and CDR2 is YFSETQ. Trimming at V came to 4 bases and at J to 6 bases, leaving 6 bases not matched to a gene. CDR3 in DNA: TGCGCCAGCAGCCCGGGAGGGACAGGGGATGAAAAACTGTTTTTT. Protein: CASSPGGTGDEKLFF. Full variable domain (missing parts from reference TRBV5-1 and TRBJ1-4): KAGVTQTPRYLIKTRGQQVTLSCSPISGHRSVSWYQQTPGQGLQFLFEYFSETQRNKGNFPGRFSGRQFSNSRSEMNVSTLELGDSALYLCASSPGGTGDEKLFFGSGTQLSVL.

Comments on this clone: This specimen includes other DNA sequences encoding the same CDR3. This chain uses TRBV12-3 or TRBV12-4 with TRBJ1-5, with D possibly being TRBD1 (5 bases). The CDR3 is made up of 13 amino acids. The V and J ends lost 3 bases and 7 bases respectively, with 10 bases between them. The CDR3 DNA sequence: TGTGCCAGCAGTTTGGGGGGGGGACAGCCCCAGCATTTT. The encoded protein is CASSLGGGQPQHF.

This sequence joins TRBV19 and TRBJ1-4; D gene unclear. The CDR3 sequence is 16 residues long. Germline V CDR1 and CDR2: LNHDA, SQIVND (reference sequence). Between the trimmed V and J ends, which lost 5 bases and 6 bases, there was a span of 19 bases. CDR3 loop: CASSSRPGLRDEKLFF. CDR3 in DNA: TGTGCCAGTAGTTCCCGCCCCGGACTAAGGGATGAAAAACTGTTTTTT.

This CDR3 reads CASSIGEGAATYEQYF. The CDR3 coding sequence is TGTGCCAGTAGTATAGGGGAGGGGGCCGCGACCTACGAGCAGTACTTC. The chain recombines TRBV19 with TRBJ2-7; possibly TRBD1 or TRBD2 for D (7 bases each). The V and J ends lost 1 base and 2 bases respectively, with 15 bases between them. The length of the CDR3 is 16 residues. Germline V gene data show CDR1 as LNHDA and CDR2 as SQIVND (reference sequence).

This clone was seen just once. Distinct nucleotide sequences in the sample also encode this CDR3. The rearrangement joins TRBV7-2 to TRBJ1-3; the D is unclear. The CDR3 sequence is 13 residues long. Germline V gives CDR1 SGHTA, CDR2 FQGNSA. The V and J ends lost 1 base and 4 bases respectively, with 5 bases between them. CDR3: CASSLGSGNTIYF. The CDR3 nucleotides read TGTGCCAGCAGCTTAGGCTCGGGAAACACCATATATTTT.

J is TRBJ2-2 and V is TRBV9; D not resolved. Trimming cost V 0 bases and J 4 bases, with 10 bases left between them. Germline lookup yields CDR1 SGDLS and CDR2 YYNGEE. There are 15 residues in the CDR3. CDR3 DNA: TGTGCCAGCAGCGTAGCCCCAATGACCACCGGGGAGCTGTTTTTT. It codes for CASSVAPMTTGELFF.

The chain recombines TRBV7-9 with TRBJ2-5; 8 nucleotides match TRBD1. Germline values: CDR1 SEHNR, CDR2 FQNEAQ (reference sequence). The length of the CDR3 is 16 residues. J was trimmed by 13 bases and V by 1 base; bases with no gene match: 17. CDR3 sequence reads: CASSLVSSSAGGISYF. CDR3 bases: TGTGCCAGCAGCTTAGTTTCCAGTAGCGCAGGGGGCATCTCGTACTTC.

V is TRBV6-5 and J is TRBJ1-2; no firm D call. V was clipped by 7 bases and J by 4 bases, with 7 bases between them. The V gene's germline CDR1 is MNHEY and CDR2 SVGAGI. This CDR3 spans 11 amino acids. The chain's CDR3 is CASTEGYGYTF. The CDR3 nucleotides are TGTGCCAGCACAGAGGGCTATGGCTACACCTTC.

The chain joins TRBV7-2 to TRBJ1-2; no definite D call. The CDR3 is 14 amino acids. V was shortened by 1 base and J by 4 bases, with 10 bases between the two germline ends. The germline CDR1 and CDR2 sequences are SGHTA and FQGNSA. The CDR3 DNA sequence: TGTGCCAGCAGCTTAGGTGTGGGAACCTATGGCTACACCTTC. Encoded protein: CASSLGVGTYGYTF.

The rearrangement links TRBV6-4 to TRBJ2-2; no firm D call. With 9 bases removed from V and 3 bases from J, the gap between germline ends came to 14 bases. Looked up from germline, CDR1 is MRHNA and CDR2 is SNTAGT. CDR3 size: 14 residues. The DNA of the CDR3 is TGTGCCAGTACCCGCGAGCCCCACACCGGGGAGCTGTTTTTT. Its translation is CASTREPHTGELFF.

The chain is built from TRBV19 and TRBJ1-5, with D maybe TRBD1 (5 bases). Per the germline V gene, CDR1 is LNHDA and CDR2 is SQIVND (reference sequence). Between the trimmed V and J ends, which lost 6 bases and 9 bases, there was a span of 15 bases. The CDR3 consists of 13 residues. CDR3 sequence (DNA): TGTGCCAGTAGGGGGGACTGGACTCGGCCCCAGCATTTT. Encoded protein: CASRGDWTRPQHF.

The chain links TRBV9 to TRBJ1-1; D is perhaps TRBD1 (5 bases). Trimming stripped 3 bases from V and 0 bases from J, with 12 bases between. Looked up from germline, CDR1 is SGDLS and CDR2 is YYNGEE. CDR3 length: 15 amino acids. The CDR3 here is CASSAQWGMNTEAFF. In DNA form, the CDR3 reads TGTGCCAGCAGCGCCCAATGGGGGATGAACACTGAAGCTTTCTTT. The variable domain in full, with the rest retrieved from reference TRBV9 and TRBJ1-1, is DSGVTQTPKHLITATGQRVTLRCSPRSGDLSVYWYQQSLDQGLQFLIQYYNGEERAKGNILERFSAQQFPDLHSELNLSSLELGDSALYFCASSAQWGMNTEAFFGQGTRLTVV.

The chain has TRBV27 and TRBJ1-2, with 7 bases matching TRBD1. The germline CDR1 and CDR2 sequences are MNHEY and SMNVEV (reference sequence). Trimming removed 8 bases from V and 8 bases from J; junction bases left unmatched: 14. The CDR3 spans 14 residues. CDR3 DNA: TGTGCCAGCCGGGGAGGGGGCGGCTTACTGGGCTACACCTTC. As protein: CASRGGGGLLGYTF.

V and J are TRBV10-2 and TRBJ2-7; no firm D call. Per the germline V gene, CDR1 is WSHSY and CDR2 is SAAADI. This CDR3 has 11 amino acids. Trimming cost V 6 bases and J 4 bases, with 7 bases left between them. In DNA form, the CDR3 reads TGCGCCAGCAGCCAGCGATACGAGCAGTACTTC. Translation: CASSQRYEQYF.